The 3 T cell receptor beta chains given below trace back to one sample, sequenced in a study of shared clonotypes between healthy human individuals. Naive CD8 isolation took CD45RO-negative cells positively selected for CCR7 and excluded terminally differentiated effector memory CD45RA+ cells. Here immunoSEQ multiplex PCR was the method, and the copy in TCRdb shows in-frame clones only, minus some. The sample has some 2.1 million clones, over 85% seen once. Sequenced input: naive CD8+ T cells from PBMCs. These TCRs come from a man aged 18 to 30 in good health. Some clones in this sample may be carry-over from other donors' samples.

V and J are TRBV7-6 and TRBJ2-5; tentative D call: TRBD2 (5 bases). In germline, CDR1 is SGHVS, CDR2 FNYEAQ. CDR3 size: 14 residues. Trimming took 5 bases from V and 0 from J, leaving 10 bases between them. As DNA, the CDR3 is TGTGCCAGCAGCCGAGCGGACGACCAAGAGACCCAGTACTTC. Residues: CASSRADDQETQYF. The full variable domain, completed using reference TRBV7-6 and TRBJ2-5, is GAGVSQSPRYKVTKRGQDVALRCDPISGHVSLYWYRQALGQGPEFLTYFNYEAQQDKSGLPNDRFSAERPEGSISTLTIQRTEQRDSAMYRCASSRADDQETQYFGPGTRLLVL.

V usage is TRBV5-6 and J usage is TRBJ1-2; D remains ambiguous. CDR1 and CDR2 (germline): SGHDT, YYEEEE. Trimming cost V 2 bases and J 3 bases, with 11 bases left between them. The CDR3 has 14 residues. CDR3: CASSFMRLDYGYTF. DNA for the CDR3: TGTGCCAGCAGCTTCATGAGGTTGGACTATGGCTACACCTTC.

The chain links TRBV6-5 to TRBJ2-5, with D possibly matching TRBD1 (5 bases). Near its end, the DNA agrees better with TRBJ2-7, so the J call may be wrong. In germline, CDR1 is MNHEY, CDR2 SVGAGI. This CDR3 has 15 amino acids. CDR3 loop: CASSLGLGVGNEQYF. The CDR3, as DNA: TGTGCCAGCAGTCTGGGCCTAGGGGTAGGAAACGAGCAGTACTTC.